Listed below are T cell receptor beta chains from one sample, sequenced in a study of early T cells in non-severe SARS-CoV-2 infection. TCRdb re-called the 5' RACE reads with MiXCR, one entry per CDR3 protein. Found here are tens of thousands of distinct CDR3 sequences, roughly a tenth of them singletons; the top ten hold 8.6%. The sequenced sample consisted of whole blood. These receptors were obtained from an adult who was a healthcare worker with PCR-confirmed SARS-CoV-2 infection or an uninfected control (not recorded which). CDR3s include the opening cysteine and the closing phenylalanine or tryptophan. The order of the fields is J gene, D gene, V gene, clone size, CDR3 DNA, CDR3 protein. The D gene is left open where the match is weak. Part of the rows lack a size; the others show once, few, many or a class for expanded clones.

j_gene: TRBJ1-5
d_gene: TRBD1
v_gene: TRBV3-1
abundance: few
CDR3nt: TGTGCCAGCAGCCAAGACACGGGCAGGGGGGGAGATCAGCCCCAGCATTTT
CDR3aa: CASSQDTGRGGDQPQHF

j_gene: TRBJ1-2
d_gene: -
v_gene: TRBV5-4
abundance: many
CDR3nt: TGTGCCAGCAGCTCCCCGCAGGGCAGTGGCTATGGCTACACCTTC
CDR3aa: CASSSPQGSGYGYTF

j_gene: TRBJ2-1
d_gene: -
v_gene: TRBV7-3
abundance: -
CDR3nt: TGTGCCAGCAGCCAAGACTCCGATCGCGGGCAGTTCTTC
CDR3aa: CASSQDSDRGQFF

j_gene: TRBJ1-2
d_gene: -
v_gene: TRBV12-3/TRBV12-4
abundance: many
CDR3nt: TGTGCCAGCAGCCCGGGACGTGGGATCGACTATGGCTACACCTTC
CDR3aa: CASSPGRGIDYGYTF

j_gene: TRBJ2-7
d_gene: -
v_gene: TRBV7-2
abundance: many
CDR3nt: TGTGCCAGCAGCTTTGGCCGGTCCGGCTCCTACGAGCAGTACTTC
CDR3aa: CASSFGRSGSYEQYF

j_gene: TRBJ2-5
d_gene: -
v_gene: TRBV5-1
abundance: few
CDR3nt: TGCGCCAGCAGCTTGAATACCGGGGGCCAAGAGACCCAGTACTTC
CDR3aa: CASSLNTGGQETQYF

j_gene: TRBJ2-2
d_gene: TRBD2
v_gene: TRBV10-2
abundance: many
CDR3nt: TGCGCCAGCCAGACTATAGCGGGGGCCGGGACCGGGGAGCTGTTTTTT
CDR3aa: CASQTIAGAGTGELFF

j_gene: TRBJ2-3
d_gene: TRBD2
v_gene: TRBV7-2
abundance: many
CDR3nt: TGTGCCAGCAGCCGAACCGGGACTAGCTCAGCAGATACGCAGTATTTT
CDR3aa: CASSRTGTSSADTQYF

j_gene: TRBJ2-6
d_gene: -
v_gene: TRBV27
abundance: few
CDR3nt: TGTGCCAGCAGTTTAAAGCGGCCTGGGGCCAACGTCCTGACTTTC
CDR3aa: CASSLKRPGANVLTF

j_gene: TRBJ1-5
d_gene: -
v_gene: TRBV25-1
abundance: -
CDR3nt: TGTGCCAGTCTCCGTAGGGCTAGCAATCAGCCCCAGCATTTT
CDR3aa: CASLRRASNQPQHF

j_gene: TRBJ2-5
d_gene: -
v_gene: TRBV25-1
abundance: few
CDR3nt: TGTGCCAGCGGTGAAACAGGCCGGGAGACCCAGTACTTC
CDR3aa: CASGETGRETQYF